These 25 T cell receptor beta chains originate from one sample sequenced in a study of blood T cell repertoires in COVID-19. Profiling relied on immunoSEQ multiplex PCR, and the TCRdb table lists in-frame clones only, not all of them. The table shows around 140,000 clones, with approximately 81% occurring only once. Specimen: peripheral blood. The receptors here all came from a man between 60 and 70 years old with acute or convalescent COVID-19.

The chain employs TRBV9 and TRBJ1-2; TRBD1 matches 8 bases. With V trimmed by 0 bases and J by 4 bases, 5 bases remained unmatched. Germline V CDR1 and CDR2: SGDLS, YYNGEE. The CDR3 is made up of 15 amino acids. The CDR3 region is CASSVVPGGAYGYTF. The CDR3 DNA reads as TGTGCCAGCAGCGTAGTTCCAGGGGGCGCCTATGGCTACACCTTC.

The J gene is TRBJ1-4, the V gene TRBV6-5; 10 nucleotides line up with TRBD1. This CDR3 contains 14 residues. Germline CDR1 and CDR2: MNHEY and SVGAGI. Losses at the gene ends were 6 bases for V and 5 bases for J; bases not matched to a gene: 3. The CDR3 reads CASRWTGGNEKLFF. The CDR3 bases are TGTGCCAGCAGGTGGACAGGGGGAAATGAAAAACTGTTTTTT.

This clone was seen only a few times. The genes are TRBV7-2 and TRBJ2-7; the D gene is possibly TRBD2 (5 bases). The V gene's germline CDR1 is SGHTA and CDR2 FQGNSA. Trimming pared 6 bases from V and 1 base from J, leaving 16 bases between. This CDR3 spans 15 amino acids. Here the CDR3 reads CASSPNPGSSYEQYF. CDR3 bases: TGTGCCAGCAGTCCTAATCCGGGGTCTTCCTACGAGCAGTACTTC.

This clone was seen a few times. V gene TRBV5-6 combines with J gene TRBJ1-4, with D perhaps matching TRBD1 (5 bases). V was shortened by 3 bases and J by 7 bases, with 13 bases between the two germline ends. Germline V gives CDR1 SGHDT, CDR2 YYEEEE. The CDR3 runs to 14 residues. CDR3 sequence (DNA): TGTGCCAGCAGCTCCGGGCGGAGGGGTGAAAAACTGTTTTTT. This gives the protein CASSSGRRGEKLFF.

The J gene is TRBJ2-7, the V gene TRBV9, with 7 bases lining up with TRBD1. Germline V gene data show CDR1 as SGDLS and CDR2 as YYNGEE. The V segment lost 3 bases and the J segment 5 bases; nucleotides outside the gene matches: 5. The CDR3 is made up of 13 amino acids. CDR3 sequence (DNA): TGTGCCAGCAGCGCGACAGGGTTGGACGAGCAGTACTTC. Amino acid sequence: CASSATGLDEQYF.

This chain connects TRBV19 to TRBJ1-2, with D unclear. Trimming took off 3 bases at V and 8 bases at J, with 7 bases between the two ends. The CDR3 spans 11 residues. CDR1 LNHDA and CDR2 SQIVND come from the germline V gene (reference sequence). As DNA, the CDR3 is TGTGCCAGTAGTATTGCGGGGGGCTACACCTTC. It specifies CASSIAGGYTF.

The chain is built from TRBV2 and TRBJ2-3, with 9 bases lining up with TRBD1. The CDR3 spans 14 residues. The V segment lost 6 bases and the J segment 6 bases; nucleotides outside the gene matches: 7. Germline V gene lookup returns CDR1 SNHLY and CDR2 FYNNEI. In DNA form, the CDR3 reads TGTGCCAGCAGGGGGACAGGGTATATGGATACGCAGTATTTT. Translating gives CASRGTGYMDTQYF.

The chain recombines TRBV12-3 or TRBV12-4 with TRBJ2-5; no firm D call. The length of the CDR3 is 13 residues. V gave up 2 bases and J gave up 2 bases, with 6 bases separating them. The CDR3: CASSLRRQETQYF. The CDR3 DNA reads as TGTGCCAGCAGTTTACGGCGGCAAGAGACCCAGTACTTC.

V is TRBV5-6 and J is TRBJ2-5, with 8 positions matching TRBD2. The V segment lost 4 bases and the J segment 5 bases; nucleotides outside the gene matches: 10. The CDR3 runs to 15 residues. Germline lookup yields CDR1 SGHDT and CDR2 YYEEEE. Here the CDR3 DNA reads TGTGCCAGCAGCCCCCCGGCGGGGGGCCTGGAGACCCAGTACTTC. Amino acids: CASSPPAGGLETQYF. Full variable domain (outside the CDR3, taken from reference TRBV5-6 and TRBJ2-5): DAGVTQSPTHLIKTRGQQVTLRCSPKSGHDTVSWYQQALGQGPQFIFQYYEEEERQRGNFPDRFSGHQFPNYSSELNVNALLLGDSALYLCASSPPAGGLETQYFGPGTRLLVL.

This clone occurred a few times. The chain links TRBV7-9 to TRBJ1-2; 9 bases are shared with TRBD1. Germline V CDR1 and CDR2: SEHNR, FQNEAQ (reference sequence). The CDR3 runs to 15 residues. V dropped 5 bases and J dropped 5; count of bases not matched to a gene: 9. The CDR3 here is CASSPGQGRRYGYTF. For the CDR3, the DNA is TGTGCCAGCAGCCCAGGACAGGGGCGTCGATATGGCTACACCTTC.

The chain uses TRBV11-3 and TRBJ2-2; 8 bases are shared with TRBD2. V was clipped by 3 bases and J by 4 bases; unmatched bases: 4. The CDR3 spans 15 residues. The germline V gene has CDR1 SGHNT and CDR2 YENEEA. CDR3 sequence: CASSFRSGTTGELFF. The CDR3, as DNA: TGTGCCAGCAGCTTCCGTAGCGGGACCACCGGGGAGCTGTTTTTT.

This clone was seen a handful of times. Distinct nucleotide sequences in the sample also encode this CDR3. The rearrangement uses TRBV28 and TRBJ2-7; D is unclear. V was trimmed by 5 bases and J by 3 bases, leaving 8 bases between them. Germline lookup yields CDR1 MDHEN and CDR2 SYDVKM. CDR3 length: 12 amino acids. The DNA for the CDR3 is TGTGCCAGCAGTCCCTCCTTCTACGAGCAGTACTTC. Translating it yields CASSPSFYEQYF.

V gene TRBV5-1 combines with J gene TRBJ2-2, with 13 nucleotides matching TRBD2. The CDR3 runs to 17 residues. The trim removed 4 bases at V and 0 bases at J, leaving 3 bases unmatched. Germline lookup yields CDR1 SGHRS and CDR2 YFSETQ. CDR3 loop: CASSRLAGGTNTGELFF. CDR3 coding DNA: TGCGCCAGCAGCCGACTAGCGGGGGGAACGAACACCGGGGAGCTGTTTTTT.

This chain joins TRBV5-1 and TRBJ1-3; a possible D gene is TRBD1 (6 bases). Between the trimmed V and J ends, which lost 0 bases and 2 bases, there was a span of 6 bases. Germline V gene lookup returns CDR1 SGHRS and CDR2 YFSETQ. This CDR3 is built from 14 residues. This CDR3 is CASSLGTAGNTIYF. The DNA of the CDR3 is TGCGCCAGCAGCTTGGGGACAGCTGGAAACACCATATATTTT. The full variable domain, rest sourced from reference TRBV5-1 and TRBJ1-3, is KAGVTQTPRYLIKTRGQQVTLSCSPISGHRSVSWYQQTPGQGLQFLFEYFSETQRNKGNFPGRFSGRQFSNSRSEMNVSTLELGDSALYLCASSLGTAGNTIYFGEGSWLTVV.

V usage is TRBV13 and J usage is TRBJ2-5; TRBD2 matches 7 bases. CDR1 is PRHDT and CDR2 is FYEKMQ in the germline V gene (reference sequence). This CDR3 contains 21 residues. The V gene end was trimmed by 2 bases and the J gene end by 5 bases; junction bases not matched to a gene: 26. The chain's CDR3 is CASSLSGGFQDREAQGETQYF. CDR3 coding DNA: TGTGCCAGCAGCTTATCGGGAGGTTTTCAAGATCGCGAGGCCCAAGGGGAGACCCAGTACTTC.

The chain uses TRBV6-5 and TRBJ1-1; tentative D call: TRBD1 (6 bases). V lost 7 bases and J 8 bases, leaving 23 bases between the germline ends. This CDR3 has 15 amino acids. From germline, CDR1 is MNHEY and CDR2 SVGAGI. The CDR3 protein is CASNQYREGIAEAFF. The DNA for the CDR3 is TGTGCCAGCAACCAATACAGGGAAGGGATCGCGGAAGCTTTCTTT.

The V gene is TRBV5-4, the J gene TRBJ1-2, with D possibly matching TRBD1 (5 bases). CDR1 SGHNT and CDR2 YYREEE come from the germline V gene (reference sequence). The CDR3 contains 15 residues. V dropped 4 bases and J dropped 2 bases, with 15 bases sitting between them. CDR3 bases: TGTGCCAGCAGCGTAGGGACTAAGAGAAACTATGGCTACACCTTC. The encoded protein is CASSVGTKRNYGYTF.

The CDR3 nucleotides are TGTGCCAGCAGCCAAGAAGAAAGGGGCGGCTACACCTTC. Amino acid sequence: CASSQEERGGYTF. The rearrangement uses TRBV3-1 (or the pseudogene TRBV3-2) and TRBJ1-2, with D tentatively TRBD1 (5 bases). Germline CDR1 and CDR2: LGHDT and YNNKEL (reference sequence). Trimming removed 0 bases from V and 8 bases from J, with 10 bases in between. This CDR3 has 13 residues.

V and J are TRBV30 and TRBJ2-1; 10 bases agree with TRBD2. Germline assignment: CDR1 GTSNPN and CDR2 SVGIG (reference sequence). Trimming removed 4 bases from V and 9 bases from J; junction bases left unmatched: 12. This CDR3 is built from 15 residues. CDR3: CAWTPLAGASSEQFF. The DNA for the CDR3 is TGTGCCTGGACACCCCTAGCGGGGGCCTCCTCTGAGCAGTTCTTC.

The V call is TRBV4-1, the J call TRBJ1-5; D possibly corresponds to TRBD1 (5 bases). Per the germline V gene, CDR1 is MGHRA and CDR2 is YSYEKL. The CDR3 runs 13 residues. V lost 5 bases and J lost 4, with 9 bases in between. In DNA, the CDR3 is TGCGCCAGCAGCGTACAGGATAATCAGCCCCAGCATTTT. Translating gives CASSVQDNQPQHF.

The rearrangement uses TRBV10-3 and TRBJ1-6; D unclear. Germline V lookup: CDR1 ENHRY, CDR2 SYGVKD. The CDR3 has 13 amino acids. Deletions cut 3 bases from V and 7 bases from J, with 7 bases between. The CDR3 region has the DNA TGTGCCATCAGTGACAGTTTGAATTCACCCCTCCACTTT. It specifies CAISDSLNSPLHF.

The genes are TRBV5-1 and TRBJ2-5; 9 nucleotides match TRBD1. Germline CDR1 SGHRS, CDR2 YFSETQ. This CDR3 contains 14 residues. V was clipped by 3 bases and J by 7 bases; unmatched bases: 7. The CDR3 protein is CASSWGTGRGTQYF. CDR3 nucleotide sequence: TGCGCCAGCAGCTGGGGGACAGGGAGGGGGACCCAGTACTTC. The entire variable domain, with the rest obtained from reference TRBV5-1 and TRBJ2-5, is as follows: KAGVTQTPRYLIKTRGQQVTLSCSPISGHRSVSWYQQTPGQGLQFLFEYFSETQRNKGNFPGRFSGRQFSNSRSEMNVSTLELGDSALYLCASSWGTGRGTQYFGPGTRLLVL.

The chain links TRBV6-5 to TRBJ2-4, with 10 bases matching TRBD1. V shed 7 bases, J shed 5 bases, and the junction held 5 bases outside the gene matches. The V gene's germline CDR1 is MNHEY and CDR2 SVGAGI. This CDR3 is 14 amino acids long. In DNA, the CDR3 is TGTGCCAGCACTGCCGGGACAGGGGAAAACATTCAGTACTTC. Its protein product is CASTAGTGENIQYF.

The genes are TRBV28 and TRBJ2-7; TRBD1 might be the D (5 bases). The V end lost 1 base, the J end lost 2 bases, and 15 bases lay between the germline ends. Germline assignment: CDR1 MDHEN and CDR2 SYDVKM. The CDR3 sequence is 16 residues long. The CDR3 protein is CASSLSEQVGAYEQYF. The CDR3 DNA reads as TGTGCCAGCAGTTTATCGGAACAGGTCGGAGCCTACGAGCAGTACTTC.

The gene calls are TRBV7-2 and TRBJ2-2; 7 bases line up with TRBD2. Germline assignment: CDR1 SGHTA and CDR2 FQGNSA. Trimming removed 5 bases from V and 0 bases from J; junction bases left unmatched: 3. The CDR3 runs to 15 residues. CDR3 loop: CASSRSGSNTGELFF. The CDR3 coding sequence is TGTGCCAGCAGCCGTAGCGGGTCGAACACCGGGGAGCTGTTTTTT.